This entry lists 18 T cell receptor beta chains sequenced from one sample in a study of CD8+ T cells in alopecia areata. cDNA serving as the sequencing template came from extracted, reverse transcribed RNA. The assay was immunoSEQ multiplex PCR, and TCRdb's table has in-frame clones only and misses some. The data show 150,000 to 200,000 clones, 65% to 75% seen once. The sequencing here drew on CD8+ T cells sorted from blood, taken at week 0. All receptors come from a human donor with alopecia areata.

The V gene is TRBV6-5, the J gene TRBJ1-2; unclear D gene. This CDR3 is 15 amino acids long. V was clipped by 0 bases and J by 4 bases, with 12 bases between them. The V gene's germline CDR1 is MNHEY and CDR2 SVGAGI. The CDR3 bases are TGTGCCAGCAGTTACTCGATCGAGGGTTCCTATGGCTACACCTTC. Amino acids: CASSYSIEGSYGYTF.

For this clone: An end of the junction does not agree with germline; a read error may underlie this. The chain combines TRBV4-2 with TRBJ2-5; 7 nucleotides line up with TRBD1. Germline lookup yields CDR1 LGHNA and CDR2 YNFKEQ. The CDR3 is 14 residues long. The CDR3 coding sequence is TGTGCCAGCAGCCAAGGGACAGGCAAAGAGACCCAGCACTTC. This translates into CASSQGTGKETQHF.

The chain uses TRBV19 and TRBJ2-5, with unresolved D. Trimming cost V 5 bases and J 2 bases, with 15 bases left between them. Germline-derived CDR1 and CDR2 are LNHDA and SQIVND (reference sequence). The CDR3 has 15 amino acids. CDR3 in amino acids: CASSPGHILQETQYF. CDR3 coding DNA: TGTGCCAGTAGTCCCGGCCACATACTACAAGAGACCCAGTACTTC.

The CDR3 reads CASNDGTGVSYEQYF. CDR3 bases: TGTGCCAGCAATGACGGGACGGGTGTATCTTACGAGCAGTACTTC. The chain joins TRBV2 to TRBJ2-7; the D gene could be TRBD1 or TRBD2 (5 bases each). The CDR3 contains 15 residues. V lost 7 bases and J 4 bases, leaving 20 bases between the germline ends. Germline V lookup: CDR1 SNHLY, CDR2 FYNNEI.

This clone was seen only a few times. V and J are TRBV29-1 and TRBJ2-5; 9 bases are a match to TRBD1. Germline CDR1 SQVTM, CDR2 ANQGSEA. The CDR3 loop spans 19 amino acids. V trimming: 4 bases; J trimming: 2 bases; junction bases outside the gene matches: 20. CDR3 nucleotides: TGCAGCGTTGTCTGGGTCCGTTCTACAGGGGGCGGGTATCAAGAGACCCAGTACTTC. It specifies CSVVWVRSTGGGYQETQYF.

The chain recombines TRBV2 with TRBJ1-4; D is undetermined. This CDR3 is built from 11 residues. The germline gives CDR1 SNHLY, CDR2 FYNNEI. Trimming took 6 bases from V and 7 from J, leaving 6 bases between them. CDR3 sequence reads: CASRAGEKLFF. The CDR3, as DNA: TGTGCCAGCAGGGCGGGTGAAAAACTGTTTTTT.

This rearrangement joins TRBV14 to TRBJ1-2; TRBD1 matches 7 bases. J was trimmed by 4 bases and V by 5 bases; bases with no gene match: 10. The germline gives CDR1 SGHDN, CDR2 FVKESK. The length of the CDR3 is 15 residues. CDR3 coding DNA: TGTGCCAGCAGCGGAGTACGACAGGGCGTCTATGGCTACACCTTC. Translating gives CASSGVRQGVYGYTF.

The chain uses TRBV5-6 and TRBJ2-2; D call uncertain. The CDR3 totals 12 residues. CDR1 and CDR2 (germline): SGHDT, YYEEEE. Trimming removed 7 bases at V and 2 bases at J, with 6 bases between. For the CDR3, the DNA is TGTGCCAGCCGGGTCAACACCGGGGAGCTGTTTTTT. It is translated as CASRVNTGELFF.

This chain links TRBV7-3 with TRBJ2-5; D tentatively reads TRBD1 or TRBD2 (6 bases each). Between the trimmed V and J ends, which lost 0 bases and 4 bases, there was a span of 12 bases. This CDR3 comprises 15 residues. Germline-derived CDR1 and CDR2 are SGHTA and FQGTGA. CDR3 sequence reads: CASSLTGGGGETQYF. DNA for the CDR3: TGTGCCAGCAGCTTAACTGGAGGGGGTGGAGAGACCCAGTACTTC. Full variable domain (remainder filled in from reference TRBV7-3 and TRBJ2-5): GAGVSQTPSNKVTEKGKYVELRCDPISGHTALYWYRQSLGQGPEFLIYFQGTGAADDSGLPNDRFFAVRPEGSVSTLKIQRTERGDSAVYLCASSLTGGGGETQYFGPGTRLLVL.

The rearrangement joins TRBV2 to TRBJ1-2, with D perhaps TRBD1 (5 bases). Trimming shortened V by 6 bases and J by 2 bases, and 22 bases separated the two germline ends. Germline V gene sequence: CDR1 SNHLY, CDR2 FYNNEI. This CDR3 is built from 17 residues. CDR3 sequence (DNA): TGTGCCAGCAGGACAGATTCCAAATTGAAGGAGAACTATGGCTACACCTTC. This sequence encodes CASRTDSKLKENYGYTF. Full variable domain (missing parts from reference TRBV2 and TRBJ1-2): EPEVTQTPSHQVTQMGQEVILRCVPISNHLYFYWYRQILGQKVEFLVSFYNNEISEKSEIFDDQFSVERPDGSNFTLKIRSTKLEDSAMYFCASRTDSKLKENYGYTFGSGTRLTVV.

The genes are TRBV2 and TRBJ2-3; weak D call: TRBD2 (7 bases). Germline CDR1 is SNHLY and CDR2 is FYNNEI. CDR3 length: 16 residues. Trimming removed 6 bases at V and 0 bases at J, with 16 bases between. In DNA form, the CDR3 reads TGTGCCAGCAGGGTTACGCGGGGGCTTAGCACAGATACGCAGTATTTT. Protein: CASRVTRGLSTDTQYF.

V and J are TRBV2 and TRBJ1-2, with 7 bases fitting TRBD1. There are 16 residues in the CDR3. Losses at the gene ends were 6 bases for V and 7 bases for J; bases not matched to a gene: 17. The germline V gene has CDR1 SNHLY and CDR2 FYNNEI. The CDR3 reads CASRAYSTGTALGYTF. CDR3 sequence (DNA): TGTGCCAGCAGGGCCTACTCAACCGGGACAGCACTTGGCTACACCTTC.

The chain couples TRBV27 to TRBJ2-4, with 10 bases identical to TRBD1. The germline gives CDR1 MNHEY, CDR2 SMNVEV (reference sequence). V dropped 7 bases and J dropped 14; count of bases not matched to a gene: 14. This CDR3 contains 14 residues. Written as DNA, the CDR3 is TGTGCCAGCAAAGCCCGGGACAGGGGTTTCATAGAGTACTTC. Translating gives CASKARDRGFIEYF.

This chain joins TRBV7-9 and TRBJ2-1; D gene uncertain. CDR3 size: 13 residues. With 1 base removed from V and 6 bases from J, the gap between germline ends came to 7 bases. Germline CDR1 and CDR2: SEHNR and FQNEAQ (reference sequence). The CDR3 loop reads CASSLEWINEQFF. The CDR3 coding sequence is TGTGCCAGCAGCTTAGAGTGGATCAATGAGCAGTTCTTC.

This clone came up a few times. The genes are TRBV29-1 and TRBJ1-6; 7 nucleotides align to TRBD1. The CDR3 loop spans 11 amino acids. J gave up 16 bases and V 5 bases, and 8 bases lay outside the gene matches. The V gene's germline CDR1 is SQVTM and CDR2 ANQGSEA. DNA of the CDR3: TGCAGCGTTCAACTGTCGGGACAGCTCCACTTT. Encoded protein: CSVQLSGQLHF.

The chain links TRBV13 to TRBJ2-1; D perhaps matches TRBD1 (6 bases). The CDR3 contains 11 residues. V was cut by 5 bases and J by 10 bases, with 9 bases left in between. Germline CDR1 reads PRHDT; CDR2 reads FYEKMQ (reference sequence). Here the CDR3 DNA reads TGTGCCAGCAGCCAAGGACAGGAGCAGTTCTTC. Its translation: CASSQGQEQFF.

The J gene is TRBJ2-7, the V gene TRBV6-1, with 9 nucleotides matching TRBD1. CDR1 and CDR2 from the germline V gene are MNHNS and SASEGT. The junction had 9 bases not matched to a gene; V was cut back by 5 bases and J by 4 bases. The CDR3 is made up of 15 amino acids. CDR3 nucleotides: TGTGCCAGCAGTCTAGGGTGGGGACAGGGTTACGAGCAGTACTTC. Its protein is CASSLGWGQGYEQYF.

This clone was picked up one time. In DNA form, the CDR3 reads TGCGCCAGCAGCTTGGGGACAGTAGGGAGCAATCAGCCCCAGCATTTT. Its protein is CASSLGTVGSNQPQHF. The rearrangement links TRBV5-1 to TRBJ1-5; TRBD1 might be the D (6 bases). Germline values: CDR1 SGHRS, CDR2 YFSETQ. The CDR3 covers 16 residues. Deletions cut 0 bases from V and 1 base from J, with 11 bases between.